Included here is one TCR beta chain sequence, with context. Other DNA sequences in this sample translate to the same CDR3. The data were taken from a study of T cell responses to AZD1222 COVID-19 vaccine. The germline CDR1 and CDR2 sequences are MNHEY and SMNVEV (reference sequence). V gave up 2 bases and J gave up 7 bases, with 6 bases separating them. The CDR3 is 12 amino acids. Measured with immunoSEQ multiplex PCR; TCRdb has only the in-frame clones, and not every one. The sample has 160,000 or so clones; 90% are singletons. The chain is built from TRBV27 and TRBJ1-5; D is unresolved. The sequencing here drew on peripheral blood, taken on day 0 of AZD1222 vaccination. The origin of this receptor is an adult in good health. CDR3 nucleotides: TGTGCCAGCAGTTTAGCGGGGCAGCCCCAGCATTTT. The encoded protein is CASSLAGQPQHF.